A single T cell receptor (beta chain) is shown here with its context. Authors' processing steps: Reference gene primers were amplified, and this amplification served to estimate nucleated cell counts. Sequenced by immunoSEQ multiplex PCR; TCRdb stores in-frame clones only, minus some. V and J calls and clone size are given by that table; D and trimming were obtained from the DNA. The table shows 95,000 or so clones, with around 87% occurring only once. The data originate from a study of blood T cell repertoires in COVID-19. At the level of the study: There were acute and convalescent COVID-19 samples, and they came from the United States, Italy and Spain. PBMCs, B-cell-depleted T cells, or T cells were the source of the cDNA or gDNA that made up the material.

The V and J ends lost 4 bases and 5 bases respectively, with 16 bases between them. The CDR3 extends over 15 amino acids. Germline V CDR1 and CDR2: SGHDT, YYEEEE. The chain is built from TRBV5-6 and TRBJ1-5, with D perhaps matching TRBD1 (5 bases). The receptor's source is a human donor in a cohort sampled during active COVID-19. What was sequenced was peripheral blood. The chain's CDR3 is CASSVGSGGYQPQHF. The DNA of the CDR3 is TGTGCCAGCAGCGTGGGGTCCGGGGGGTATCAGCCCCAGCATTTT. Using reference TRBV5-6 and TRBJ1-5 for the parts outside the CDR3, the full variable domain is DAGVTQSPTHLIKTRGQQVTLRCSPKSGHDTVSWYQQALGQGPQFIFQYYEEEERQRGNFPDRFSGHQFPNYSSELNVNALLLGDSALYLCASSVGSGGYQPQHFGDGTRLSIL.